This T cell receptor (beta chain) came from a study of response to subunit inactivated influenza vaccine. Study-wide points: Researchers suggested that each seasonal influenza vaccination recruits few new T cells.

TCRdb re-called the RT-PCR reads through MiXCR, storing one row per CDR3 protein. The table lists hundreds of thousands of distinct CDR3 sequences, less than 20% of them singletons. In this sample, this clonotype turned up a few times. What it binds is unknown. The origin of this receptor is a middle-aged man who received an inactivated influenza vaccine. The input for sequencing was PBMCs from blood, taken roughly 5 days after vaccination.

DNA of the CDR3: TGCGCCAGCAGCCAAGACCAACAGGGCGATACGCAGTATTTT. Amino acids: CASSQDQQGDTQYF. This chain connects TRBV4-1 to TRBJ2-3; D is perhaps TRBD1 (6 bases). This CDR3 is built from 14 residues. The V and J ends lost 0 bases and 6 bases respectively, with 10 bases between them. Germline CDR1 MGHRA, CDR2 YSYEKL.